These 20 T cell receptor beta chains were all obtained from the same sample, sequenced in a study of shared clonotypes between healthy human individuals. TCRdb's table, derived via immunoSEQ multiplex PCR, lists solely in-frame clones and lacks some. The repertoire includes roughly 96,000 clones, about half of them detected once, and around 16% sits in the top ten. The sample consisted of PBMCs. The source of these receptors is a woman aged 40 to 55 in good health. Some clones in this sample may be carry-over from other donors' samples.

CDR3 coding DNA: TGTGCCAGCAGTTACTCGGGACAGTCGACTCAGCCCCAGCATTTT. This gives the protein CASSYSGQSTQPQHF. The chain recombines TRBV6-5 with TRBJ1-5; 7 bases map to TRBD1. The CDR3 runs to 15 residues. The V segment lost 0 bases and the J segment 6 bases; nucleotides outside the gene matches: 5. Germline V lookup: CDR1 MNHEY, CDR2 SVGAGI.

With regard to this clone: The same CDR3 arises from other DNA sequences in this sample as well. This chain joins TRBV30 and TRBJ1-1, with 7 bases matching TRBD1. V shed 6 bases and J 5 bases; nucleotides not matched to a gene: 6. Germline V lookup: CDR1 GTSNPN, CDR2 SVGIG (reference sequence). The CDR3 consists of 12 residues. CDR3 bases: TGTGCCTGTACAGGGGTAAGGACTGAAGCTTTCTTT. It yields the protein CACTGVRTEAFF.

To note about this clone: With a much larger clone just one base away, this may be a read error. This chain links TRBV7-6 with TRBJ2-1; tentatively, D is TRBD1 (6 bases). Germline V CDR1 and CDR2: SGHVS, FNYEAQ. The CDR3 contains 14 residues. In DNA form, the CDR3 reads TGTGCCATCAGCTTGGAGGACAGCACCAATGAGCAGTTCTTC. Translating gives CAISLEDSTNEQFF. Full variable domain (rest looked up from reference TRBV7-6 and TRBJ2-1): GAGVSQSPRYKVTKRGQDVALRCDPISGHVSLYWYRQALGQGPEFLTYFNYEAQQDKSGLPNDRFSAERPEGSISTLTIQRTEQRDSAMYRCAISLEDSTNEQFFGPGTRLTVL.

This clone was observed a handful of times. CDR3 amino acids: CTGDTQYF. The CDR3 coding sequence is TGCACGGGGGATACGCAGTATTTT. The chain links TRBV29-1 to TRBJ2-3, with TRBD2 as a possible D gene (5 bases). Germline lookup yields CDR1 SQVTM and CDR2 ANQGSEA. The CDR3 loop spans 8 amino acids.

This clone was recorded many times. The chain is built from TRBV20-1 and TRBJ2-7; 7 bases map to TRBD1. CDR3 length equals 11 residues. V was pared by 3 bases and J by 6 bases, with 2 bases of the junction left unmatched. The V gene's germline CDR1 is DFQATT and CDR2 SNEGSKA (reference sequence). The DNA of the CDR3 is TGCAGTGCTAGGACAGGGCGCGAGCAGTACTTC. Protein sequence: CSARTGREQYF.

The CDR3 nucleotides are TGTGCCAGCAGCCACTGGGACAGGGCTTCCCTCGAGCAGTACTTC. Protein product: CASSHWDRASLEQYF. The chain uses TRBV7-9 and TRBJ2-7, with 9 positions matching TRBD1. Germline CDR1 and CDR2: SEHNR and FQNEAQ (reference sequence). The J segment lost 6 bases and the V segment lost 5 bases, leaving 11 bases of the junction unmatched. This CDR3 is 15 amino acids long.

The sample holds many counts of this clone. The genes are TRBV4-3 and TRBJ2-1; TRBD2 aligns across 9 bases. J was trimmed by 8 bases and V by 5 bases; bases with no gene match: 16. The germline gives CDR1 LGHNA, CDR2 YSLEER. This CDR3 is built from 17 residues. This chain's CDR3 is CASSARLGLAFGDEQFF. Here the CDR3 DNA reads TGCGCCAGCAGCGCCCGCCTCGGACTAGCGTTTGGGGATGAGCAGTTCTTC.

The gene calls are TRBV29-1 and TRBJ1-4; TRBD1 agrees at 9 bases. Germline V gene data show CDR1 as SQVTM and CDR2 as ANQGSEA. V lost 3 bases and J lost 8; bases outside the gene matches: 7. The CDR3 is 14 amino acids. The CDR3 reads CSVDTGQGQEKLFF. CDR3 nucleotide sequence: TGCAGCGTTGATACGGGACAGGGTCAAGAAAAACTGTTTTTT.

In regard to this clone: At one end the junction does not follow the germline gene, possibly because of a read error. The V gene is TRBV7-9, the J gene TRBJ2-2; D gene uncertain. This CDR3 region has 13 residues. Germline CDR1 is SEHNR and CDR2 is FQNEAQ (reference sequence). The CDR3 sequence is CVSSSTNTGELFF. CDR3 in DNA: TGTGTCAGCAGCTCGACAAACACCGGGGAGCTGTTTTTT.

This clone was observed many times. The chain recombines TRBV10-3 with TRBJ1-5; D is uncertain. Germline CDR1 reads ENHRY; CDR2 reads SYGVKD. V was shortened by 3 bases and J by 4 bases, with 7 bases between the two germline ends. The length of the CDR3 is 13 residues. In DNA form, the CDR3 reads TGTGCCATCAGTGATCAGGAGAATCAGCCCCAGCATTTT. Amino acid sequence: CAISDQENQPQHF.

As for this clone: The likely explanation is a read error, given a far larger clone one base away. Different DNA sequences within this sample yield the same CDR3. The chain uses TRBV28 and TRBJ1-5; TRBD1 aligns across 9 bases. Losses at the gene ends were 3 bases for V and 7 bases for J; bases not matched to a gene: 7. There are 15 residues in the CDR3. Germline V lookup: CDR1 MDHEN, CDR2 SYDVKM. CDR3 loop: CASSFSDRGHQPQHF. For the CDR3, the DNA is TGTGCCAGCAGTTTCTCGGACAGGGGTCACCAGCCCCAGCATTTT.

This clone was found a few times. This chain links TRBV7-6 with TRBJ2-2; D call uncertain. This CDR3 is 14 amino acids long. Trimming removed 6 bases from V and 1 base from J, with 9 bases in between. The germline gives CDR1 SGHVS, CDR2 FNYEAQ. CDR3 sequence (DNA): TGTGCCAGCAGTCGGCAGCAGAACACCGGGGAGCTGTTTTTT. Its protein product is CASSRQQNTGELFF.

At least ten counts were recorded for this clone. The chain employs TRBV29-1 and TRBJ2-5; D uncertain. The better agreement between TRBJ2-7 and the DNA end casts doubt on the J call. The CDR3 runs to 12 residues. The germline gives CDR1 SQVTM, CDR2 ANQGSEA. The CDR3 is CSVAAHGYEQYF. The CDR3 DNA is TGCAGCGTTGCGGCCCACGGTTACGAGCAGTACTTC.

In its sample, this clone was seen many times. The chain uses TRBV7-3 and TRBJ2-3; D remains unclear. Germline CDR1 reads SGHTA; CDR2 reads FQGTGA. V gave up 5 bases and J gave up 2 bases, with 11 bases separating them. This CDR3 comprises 14 residues. The CDR3 loop is CASSLGSATDTQYF. CDR3 nucleotides: TGTGCCAGCAGCCTGGGATCGGCCACAGATACGCAGTATTTT.

The chain is built from TRBV6-1 and TRBJ1-3; no reliable D call. Germline CDR1 reads MNHNS; CDR2 reads SASEGT. V lost 1 base to trimming and J lost 8 bases, with 15 bases between them. CDR3 size: 15 residues. Written as DNA, the CDR3 is TGTGCCAGCAGTGAAGTTAACCGAAATAAGGACACCATATATTTT. Translating gives CASSEVNRNKDTIYF.

V and J are TRBV7-8 and TRBJ1-4, with unresolved D. V gave up 5 bases and J gave up 3 bases, with 16 bases separating them. The CDR3 is 16 residues long. Germline V CDR1 and CDR2: SGHVS, FQNEAQ. CDR3 sequence (DNA): TGTGCCAGCAGCAAAAGAGGTAGAGGACCTAATGAAAAACTGTTTTTT. It specifies CASSKRGRGPNEKLFF.

This clone was observed once. This may be a read error, as it is one base from a much larger clone. This chain uses TRBV25-1 with TRBJ1-2; no firm D call. Trimming took off 5 bases at V and 1 base at J, with 11 bases between the two ends. The CDR3 runs to 14 residues. Germline CDR1 MGHDK, CDR2 SYGVNS. The CDR3 sequence: CASSSSPLNYGYTF. Written as DNA, the CDR3 is TGTGCCAGCAGTTCTTCCCCTCTTAACTATGGCTACACCTTC.

The J gene is TRBJ1-5, the V gene TRBV6-6; 7 positions match TRBD1. The CDR3 extends over 13 amino acids. CDR1 MNHNY and CDR2 SVGAGI come from the germline V gene (reference sequence). The V gene end was trimmed by 6 bases and the J gene end by 4 bases; junction bases not matched to a gene: 3. CDR3 loop: CASRRDSNQPQHF. DNA for the CDR3: TGTGCCAGCAGACGGGACAGTAATCAGCCCCAGCATTTT.

The genes are TRBV4-1 and TRBJ1-5; no clear D gene. The CDR3 runs 15 residues. Trimming pared 3 bases from V and 0 bases from J, leaving 9 bases between. CDR1 is MGHRA and CDR2 is YSYEKL in the germline V gene. The CDR3 DNA reads as TGCGCCAGCAGCCAGAAGATAAATAGCAATCAGCCCCAGCATTTT. Protein sequence: CASSQKINSNQPQHF.

This clone was observed a handful of times. This chain joins TRBV30 and TRBJ2-1; perhaps TRBD2 as D (5 bases). This CDR3 has 11 residues. Germline CDR1 GTSNPN, CDR2 SVGIG (reference sequence). The germline V and J ends were trimmed by 4 bases and 9 bases, with 10 bases remaining between them. CDR3 coding DNA: TGTGCCTGGAAGTACGAGGGTGAGCAGTTCTTC. Its translation: CAWKYEGEQFF.